The sequence of this T cell receptor (beta chain) was determined in a study of T cell changes during pregnancy in multiple sclerosis. Germline CDR1 MNHEY, CDR2 SMNVEV (reference sequence). V shed 1 base and J 5 bases; nucleotides not matched to a gene: 10. The CDR3 spans 16 residues. Measured with immunoSEQ multiplex PCR; TCRdb has only the in-frame clones, and not every one. In the table there are under 85,000 clones, about 90% of which are singletons. This sequence was found in a female donor with multiple sclerosis, enrolled in a pregnancy study. V is TRBV27 and J is TRBJ1-1; 7 bases fit TRBD1. Material: CD4+ T cells from peripheral blood mononuclear cells, obtained in the second trimester of pregnancy. Written as DNA, the CDR3 is TGTGCCAGCAGTTTATGGGGAGACAGGGCAAGAACTGAAGCTTTCTTT. Translating gives CASSLWGDRARTEAFF.